This T cell receptor (beta chain) comes out of a study of identifying expanded T cells in peripheral blood. The CDR3 contains 15 residues. Germline trimming cut 5 bases from V and 12 bases from J; bases unmatched to any gene: 13. Germline assignment: CDR1 LNHDA and CDR2 SQIVND (reference sequence). Overall study results and limits: Across healthy donors, higher total template counts meant significantly greater approximately two-week count variance. Technical replicates showed approximately 1.2 changed clones; two weeks about 16.4; four weeks 19.

The protocol was immunoSEQ multiplex PCR, while the TCRdb copy is restricted to in-frame clones and leaves out a portion. The data contain roughly 78,000 clones, roughly 88% of them singletons. No infections or other immune events were documented during collection. Turning to this clone: Antigen specificity is unknown.

What was sequenced was blood. This chain links TRBV19 with TRBJ1-4; 9 bases are shared with TRBD1. This clonotype was sampled from a person between 18 and 75 years old in good health. The CDR3 sequence is CASSAPGQGTVELFF. For the CDR3, the DNA is TGTGCCAGTAGTGCGCCGGGACAGGGTACTGTGGAACTGTTTTTT.